The rows below give T cell receptor beta chains drawn from one sample of a study of shared clonotypes between healthy human individuals. TCRdb keeps only in-frame clones here, not all; method: immunoSEQ multiplex PCR. The table shows about 1.1 million clones, with about 84% occurring only once. The sequencing sample was made of memory CD4+ T cells from PBMCs. These receptors were collected from a man aged 18-30 years in good health. Some clones in this sample may be carry-over from other donors' samples. Each CDR3 is given without its conserved first and last residue. The D gene is left open where the match is weak.

length	J	D	V	CDR3
10	TRBJ2-3	.	TRBV28	ASRGYTDTQY
11	TRBJ2-7	.	TRBV5-1	ASSLEGVGEQY
14	TRBJ2-1	.	TRBV10-3	AISESADWGYNEQF
12	TRBJ1-2	.	TRBV2	ASSEWAGRYGYT
8	TRBJ2-7	.	TRBV6-6	ASSLNEQY
12	TRBJ1-1	.	TRBV10-3	AISSMGFNTEAF
15	TRBJ2-5	.	TRBV28	ASSFPEGHLRRETQY
11	TRBJ2-7	.	TRBV11-1	ASSPVGSHEQY
11	TRBJ1-1	.	TRBV12-5	ASAQNSGVKAF
12	TRBJ2-7	.	TRBV15	VSTYLEQTYEQY
14	TRBJ2-1	TRBD2	TRBV9	ASSLGTSGPYNEQF